This TCR beta chain was profiled in a study of T-cell reconstitution after alpha-beta-depleted transplantation in children. The germline V gene encodes CDR1 MDHEN and CDR2 SYDVKM. The germline V and J ends were trimmed by 8 bases and 1 base, with 12 bases remaining between them. This CDR3 region has 13 residues. For TCRbeta, the library was prepared with unique molecular identifiers. Each CDR3 protein is one row after TCRdb ran MiXCR on the PCR reads. The sample has some 6,000 distinct CDR3 sequences, roughly 14% seen once. Study-wide findings and caveats: Elevated TCRbeta diversity at day 60 was traced, in some patients, to surviving recipient T cells and thymic progenitors.

This clonotype is medium-sized in the sample. The antigen remains undetermined. The material sequenced was PBMCs, taken before TCRalphabeta/CD19-depleted stem cell transplant. This receptor was identified in a boy aged 10-17 years with acute lymphoblastic leukemia, due to receive a stem cell transplant. V usage is TRBV28 and J usage is TRBJ2-7, with a weak D call TRBD1 (6 bases). CDR3 sequence: CASLLTGSYEQYF. CDR3 in DNA: TGTGCCAGCCTACTGACAGGTTCCTACGAGCAGTACTTC.